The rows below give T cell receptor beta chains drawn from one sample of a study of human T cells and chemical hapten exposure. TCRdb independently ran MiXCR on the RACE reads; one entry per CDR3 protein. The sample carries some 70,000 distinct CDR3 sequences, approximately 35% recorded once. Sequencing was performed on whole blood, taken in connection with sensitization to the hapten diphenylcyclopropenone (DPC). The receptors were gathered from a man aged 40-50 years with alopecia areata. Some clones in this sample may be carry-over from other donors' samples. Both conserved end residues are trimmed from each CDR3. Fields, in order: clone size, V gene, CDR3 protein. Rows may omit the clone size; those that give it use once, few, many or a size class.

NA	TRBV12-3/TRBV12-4	VSIFAIAGGHNEQF
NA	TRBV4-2	ASSQTAGPAY
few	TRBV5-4	ASSRQGSYEQY
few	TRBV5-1	ASSLGVRNYEQY
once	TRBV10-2	ASSEGTSGFTDTQY
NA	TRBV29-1	SAAQETQY
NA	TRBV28	ASSWTGEYGYT
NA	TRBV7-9	ASSSNSVYTEAF
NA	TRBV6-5	ASSYSGLAGVRNEQF
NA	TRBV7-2	ASSLDRGRYEQY
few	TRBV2	ASSEADNYNEQF
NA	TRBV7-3	ASSQLAGGYNEQF
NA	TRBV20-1	SARDPASGRGHNEQF
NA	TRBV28	ASSQRTSYEQY
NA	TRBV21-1	ASSKRVISGGLSSGNTIY
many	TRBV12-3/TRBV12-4	ASSVWQDNSPLH
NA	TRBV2	ASTGGGGYSNQPQH
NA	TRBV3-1	ASSQEAREKLF
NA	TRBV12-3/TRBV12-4	ASSARQGSYEQY
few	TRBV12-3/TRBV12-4	ASSNWDRKETQY
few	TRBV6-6	ASRTSGLGYNEQF
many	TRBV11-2	ASSLVVADTQY
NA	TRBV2	ASSHLAEGANVLT
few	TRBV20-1	SARVRGPGLNTGELF
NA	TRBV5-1	ASSRNPSGSVDIQY
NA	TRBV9	ASSVASGTSFVTQY
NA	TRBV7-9	ASSLTGVGDEQY
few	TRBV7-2	ASSLQAYEQY
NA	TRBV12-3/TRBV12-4	ASQDRVNSPLH
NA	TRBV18	ASLQGSGANVLT
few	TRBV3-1	ASSLPGTSGYEQY
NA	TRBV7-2	ASSSDGNTEAF
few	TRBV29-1	SVVGGNTEAF
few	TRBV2	ASSEDRENFQPQH
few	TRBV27	ASSLRTGFTEAF
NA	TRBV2	AGEGTGYGYT
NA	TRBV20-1	SATPPASGRPTDTQY
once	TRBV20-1	SARDPDFAYNEQF
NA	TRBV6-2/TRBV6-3	ASSWDSSYNEQF
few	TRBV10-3	AISEKNIQY
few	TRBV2	ASSGQGQNIQY
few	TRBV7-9	ASSSGPAGGYEQY
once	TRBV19	ASNGRTSYNEQF